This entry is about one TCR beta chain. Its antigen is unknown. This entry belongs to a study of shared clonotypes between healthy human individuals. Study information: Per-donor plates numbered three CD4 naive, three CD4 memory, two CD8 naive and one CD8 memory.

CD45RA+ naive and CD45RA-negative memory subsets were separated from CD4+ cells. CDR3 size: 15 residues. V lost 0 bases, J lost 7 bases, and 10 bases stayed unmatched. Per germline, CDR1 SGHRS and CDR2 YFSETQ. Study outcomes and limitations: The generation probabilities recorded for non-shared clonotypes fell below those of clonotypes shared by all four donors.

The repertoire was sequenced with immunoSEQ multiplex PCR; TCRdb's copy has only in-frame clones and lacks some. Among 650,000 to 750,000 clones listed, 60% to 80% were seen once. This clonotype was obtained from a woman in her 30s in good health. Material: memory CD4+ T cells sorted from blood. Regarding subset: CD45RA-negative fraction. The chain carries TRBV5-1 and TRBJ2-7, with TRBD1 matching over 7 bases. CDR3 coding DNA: TGCGCCAGCAGCTTGGGAGGGGGCCTCCCTGGGGAGCAGTACTTC. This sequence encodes CASSLGGGLPGEQYF.